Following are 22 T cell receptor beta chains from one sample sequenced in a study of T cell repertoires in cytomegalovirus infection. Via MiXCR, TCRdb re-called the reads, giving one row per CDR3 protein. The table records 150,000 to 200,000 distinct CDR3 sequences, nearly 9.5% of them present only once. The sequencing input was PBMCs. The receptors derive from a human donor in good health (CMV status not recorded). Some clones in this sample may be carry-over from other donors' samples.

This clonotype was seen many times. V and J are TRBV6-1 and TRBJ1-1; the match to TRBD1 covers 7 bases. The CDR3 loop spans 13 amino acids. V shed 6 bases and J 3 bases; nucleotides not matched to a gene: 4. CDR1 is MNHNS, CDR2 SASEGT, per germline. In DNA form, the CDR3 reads TGTGCCAGCAGCCATGACAGGGACACTGAAGCTTTCTTT. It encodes CASSHDRDTEAFF.

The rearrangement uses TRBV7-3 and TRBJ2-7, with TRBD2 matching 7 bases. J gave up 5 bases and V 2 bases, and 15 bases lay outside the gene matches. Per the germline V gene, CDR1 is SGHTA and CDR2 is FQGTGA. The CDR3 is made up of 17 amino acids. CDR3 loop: CASSLEVLAGEFNEQYF. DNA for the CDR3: TGTGCCAGCAGCTTAGAGGTTCTGGCGGGAGAGTTCAACGAGCAGTACTTC. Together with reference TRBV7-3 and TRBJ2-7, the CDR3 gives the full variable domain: GAGVSQTPSNKVTEKGKYVELRCDPISGHTALYWYRQSLGQGPEFLIYFQGTGAADDSGLPNDRFFAVRPEGSVSTLKIQRTERGDSAVYLCASSLEVLAGEFNEQYFGPGTRLTVT.

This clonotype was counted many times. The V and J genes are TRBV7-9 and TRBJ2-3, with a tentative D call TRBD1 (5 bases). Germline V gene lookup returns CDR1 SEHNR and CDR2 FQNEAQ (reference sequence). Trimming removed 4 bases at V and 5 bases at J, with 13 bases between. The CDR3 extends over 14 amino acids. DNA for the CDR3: TGTGCCAGCAGCTCCCAGGGTTATGAAGATACGCAGTATTTT. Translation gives CASSSQGYEDTQYF.

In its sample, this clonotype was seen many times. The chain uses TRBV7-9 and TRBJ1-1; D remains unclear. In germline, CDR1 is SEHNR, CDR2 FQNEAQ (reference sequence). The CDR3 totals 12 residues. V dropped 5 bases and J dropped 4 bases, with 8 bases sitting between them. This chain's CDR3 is CASSASRTEAFF. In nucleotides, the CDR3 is TGTGCCAGCAGCGCTAGTCGCACTGAAGCTTTCTTT.

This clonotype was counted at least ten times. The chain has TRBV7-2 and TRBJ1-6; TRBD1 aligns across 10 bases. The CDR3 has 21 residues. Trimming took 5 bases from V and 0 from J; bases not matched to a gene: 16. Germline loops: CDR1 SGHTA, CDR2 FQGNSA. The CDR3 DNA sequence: TGTGCCAGCAGCCCGCTACCCCGACAGGGACAGGGGTACTCCTATAATTCACCCCTCCACTTT. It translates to CASSPLPRQGQGYSYNSPLHF.

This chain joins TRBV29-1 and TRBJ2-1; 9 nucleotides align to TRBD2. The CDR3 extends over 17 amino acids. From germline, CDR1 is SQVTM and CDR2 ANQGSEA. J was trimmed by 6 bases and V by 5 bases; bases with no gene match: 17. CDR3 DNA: TGCAGCGTTCCCAGCGCTCAGACTAGCGGAGGAGCCAATGAGCAGTTCTTC. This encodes CSVPSAQTSGGANEQFF.

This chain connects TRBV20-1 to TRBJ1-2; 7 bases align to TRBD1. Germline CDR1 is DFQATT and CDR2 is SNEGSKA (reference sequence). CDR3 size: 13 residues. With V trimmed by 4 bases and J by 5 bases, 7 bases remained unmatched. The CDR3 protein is CSAIDRDLYGYTF. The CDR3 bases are TGCAGTGCTATAGACAGGGACTTATATGGCTACACCTTC.

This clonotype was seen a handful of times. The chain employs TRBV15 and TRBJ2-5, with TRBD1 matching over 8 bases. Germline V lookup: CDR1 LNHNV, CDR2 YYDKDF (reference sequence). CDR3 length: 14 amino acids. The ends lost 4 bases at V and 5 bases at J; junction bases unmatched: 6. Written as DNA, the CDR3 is TGTGCCACCAGCAAATACAGGGGGGAGGAGACCCAGTACTTC. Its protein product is CATSKYRGEETQYF. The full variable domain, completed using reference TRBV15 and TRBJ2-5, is DAMVIQNPRYQVTQFGKPVTLSCSQTLNHNVMYWYQQKSSQAPKLLFHYYDKDFNNEADTPDNFQSRRPNTSFCFLDIRSPGLGDTAMYLCATSKYRGEETQYFGPGTRLLVL.

CDR3: CAIRDRAVETQYF. The DNA for the CDR3 is TGTGCCATCCGGGACAGGGCTGTTGAGACCCAGTACTTC. J is TRBJ2-5 and V is TRBV10-3, with 9 nucleotides matching TRBD1. The CDR3 extends over 13 amino acids. V shed 8 bases and J 5 bases; nucleotides not matched to a gene: 6. CDR1 and CDR2 from the germline V gene are ENHRY and SYGVKD.

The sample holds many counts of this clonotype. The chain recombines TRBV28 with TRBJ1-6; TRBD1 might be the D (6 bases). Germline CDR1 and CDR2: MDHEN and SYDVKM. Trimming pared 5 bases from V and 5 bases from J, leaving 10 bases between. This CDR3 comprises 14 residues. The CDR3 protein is CASSRQVDNSPLHF. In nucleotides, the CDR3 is TGTGCCAGCAGTAGACAGGTGGATAATTCACCCCTCCACTTT.

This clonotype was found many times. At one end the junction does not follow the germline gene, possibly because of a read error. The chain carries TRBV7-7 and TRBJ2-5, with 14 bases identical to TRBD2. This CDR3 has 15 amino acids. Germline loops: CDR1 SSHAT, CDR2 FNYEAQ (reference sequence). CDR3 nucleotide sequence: TGTGCTAGCAGCCCGGGGACTAGCGGGAGCAAGACCCAGTACTTC. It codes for CASSPGTSGSKTQYF.

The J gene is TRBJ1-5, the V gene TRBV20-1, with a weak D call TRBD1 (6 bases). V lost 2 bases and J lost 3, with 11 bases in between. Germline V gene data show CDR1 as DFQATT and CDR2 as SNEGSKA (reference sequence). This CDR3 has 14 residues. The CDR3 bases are TGCAGTGCTAGACTCGGACAGAACAATCAGCCCCAGCATTTT. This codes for CSARLGQNNQPQHF.

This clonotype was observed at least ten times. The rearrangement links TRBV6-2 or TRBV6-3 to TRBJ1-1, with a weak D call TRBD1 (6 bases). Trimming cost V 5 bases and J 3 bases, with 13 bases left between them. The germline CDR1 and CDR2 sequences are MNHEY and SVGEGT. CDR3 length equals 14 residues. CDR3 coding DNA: TGTGCCAGCAGTAAACAGGGCAGTGACACTGAAGCTTTCTTT. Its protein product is CASSKQGSDTEAFF.

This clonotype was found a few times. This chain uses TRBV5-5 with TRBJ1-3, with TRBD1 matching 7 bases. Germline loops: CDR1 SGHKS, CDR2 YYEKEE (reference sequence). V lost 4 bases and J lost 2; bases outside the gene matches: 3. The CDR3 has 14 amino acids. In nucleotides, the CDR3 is TGTGCCAGCAGCCCGACAGGGACTGGAAACACCATATATTTT. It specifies CASSPTGTGNTIYF.

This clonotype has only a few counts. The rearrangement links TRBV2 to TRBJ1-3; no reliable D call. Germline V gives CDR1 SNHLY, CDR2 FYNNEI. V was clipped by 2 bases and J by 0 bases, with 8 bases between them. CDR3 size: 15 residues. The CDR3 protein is CASSEMPNSGNTIYF. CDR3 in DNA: TGTGCCAGCAGTGAAATGCCGAACTCTGGAAACACCATATATTTT.

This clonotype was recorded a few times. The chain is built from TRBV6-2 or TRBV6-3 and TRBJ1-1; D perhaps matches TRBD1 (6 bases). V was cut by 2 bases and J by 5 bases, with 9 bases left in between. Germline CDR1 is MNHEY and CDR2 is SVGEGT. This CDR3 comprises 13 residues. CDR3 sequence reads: CASSYRGKTEAFF. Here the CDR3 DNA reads TGTGCCAGCAGTTACAGGGGGAAGACTGAAGCTTTCTTT.

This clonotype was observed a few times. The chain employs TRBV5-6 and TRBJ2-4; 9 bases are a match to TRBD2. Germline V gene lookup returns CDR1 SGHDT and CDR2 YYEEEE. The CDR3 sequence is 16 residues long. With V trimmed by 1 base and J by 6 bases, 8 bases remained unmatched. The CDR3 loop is CASSLSGGRAGNIQYF. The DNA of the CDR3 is TGTGCCAGCAGCTTGAGTGGCGGGAGGGCCGGAAACATTCAGTACTTC. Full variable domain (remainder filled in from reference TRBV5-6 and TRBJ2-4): DAGVTQSPTHLIKTRGQQVTLRCSPKSGHDTVSWYQQALGQGPQFIFQYYEEEERQRGNFPDRFSGHQFPNYSSELNVNALLLGDSALYLCASSLSGGRAGNIQYFGAGTRLSVL.

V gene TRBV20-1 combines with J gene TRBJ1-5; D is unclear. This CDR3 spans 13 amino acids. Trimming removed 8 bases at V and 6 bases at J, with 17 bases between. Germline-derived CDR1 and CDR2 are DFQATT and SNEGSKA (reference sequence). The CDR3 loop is CSSRTGWGQPQHF. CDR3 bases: TGCAGTTCGAGGACTGGGTGGGGTCAGCCCCAGCATTTT.

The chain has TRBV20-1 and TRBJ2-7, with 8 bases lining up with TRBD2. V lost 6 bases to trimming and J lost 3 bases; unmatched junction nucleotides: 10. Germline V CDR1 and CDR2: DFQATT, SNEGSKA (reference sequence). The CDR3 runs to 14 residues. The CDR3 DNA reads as TGCAGTGCCGAGACCGGGACTAGTATCTACGAGCAGTACTTC. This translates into CSAETGTSIYEQYF.

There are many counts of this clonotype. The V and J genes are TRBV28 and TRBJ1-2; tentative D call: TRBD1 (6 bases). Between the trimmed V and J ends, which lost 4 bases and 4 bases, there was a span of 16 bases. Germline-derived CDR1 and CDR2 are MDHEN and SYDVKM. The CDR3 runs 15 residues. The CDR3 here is CASSWGAGWTYGYTF. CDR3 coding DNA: TGTGCCAGCAGTTGGGGGGCGGGTTGGACCTATGGCTACACCTTC.

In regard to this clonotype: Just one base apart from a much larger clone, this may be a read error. CDR3 protein: CASRRSRGSYPTTDTQYF. The CDR3 DNA is TGCGCCAGCAGGCGGAGCAGGGGGTCCTACCCAACCACAGATACGCAGTATTTT. J is TRBJ2-3 and V is TRBV10-2, with 7 bases matching TRBD1. Per germline, CDR1 WSHSY and CDR2 SAAADI. Trimming removed 6 bases from V and 2 bases from J; junction bases left unmatched: 17. The CDR3 consists of 18 residues.

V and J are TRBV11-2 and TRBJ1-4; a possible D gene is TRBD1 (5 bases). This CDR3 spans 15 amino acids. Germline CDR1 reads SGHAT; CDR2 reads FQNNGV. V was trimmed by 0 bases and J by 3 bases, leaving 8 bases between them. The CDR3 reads CASSLEWGSNEKLFF. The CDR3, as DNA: TGTGCCAGCAGCTTAGAATGGGGGTCTAATGAAAAACTGTTTTTT.